This TCR beta chain comes out of a study of human T cells and chemical hapten exposure. Study observations and caveats: Sensitization with DPC brought no change to TCRs above 1 in 1000 in frequency.

Regarding time point: patch test 2, 6 weeks after DPC sensitization. The treatment: therapeutic diphenylcyclopropenone sensitization with weekly scalp DPC. Blood collection took place prior to placing each patch test. The study's library attached unique molecular identifiers to single cDNA molecules. MiXCR, run by TCRdb on the RACE reads, gives a single entry per CDR3 protein. Of about 140,000 distinct CDR3 sequences listed, about an eighth are singletons. Deletions cut 1 base from V and 2 bases from J, with 9 bases between. This CDR3 has 14 residues. Germline V lookup: CDR1 SEHNR, CDR2 FQNEAQ (reference sequence). This clonotype was counted ten times or more. Its antigen is currently unknown.

The receptor was derived from a woman in her forties or fifties with alopecia areata. Some clones in this sample may be carry-over from other donors' samples. The specimen was whole blood, collected in connection with sensitization to the hapten diphenylcyclopropenone (DPC). This chain connects TRBV7-9 to TRBJ2-7, with no clear D. The CDR3 loop is CASSLGSGTYEQYF. The CDR3, as DNA: TGTGCCAGCAGCTTAGGATCTGGAACCTACGAGCAGTACTTC.